Sequencing of this TCR beta chain was carried out in a study of shared clonotypes between healthy human individuals (dated by TCRdb to 2018 to 2020). Some background on the complete study: Two women and a few men aged 18 to 49 years were included in the cohort. For each donor, CD4 naive and CD4 memory were each run on three plates, CD8 naive on two plates, and CD8 memory on one plate. Libraries were prepared and TCR repertoires were sequenced by different laboratories using diverse techniques, in order to increase sequencing depth and limit assay-specific biases. Per donor, leukapheresis produced somewhere between about 0.94 and 9.5 billion PBMCs. The study deeply sequenced blood TCR repertoires of five healthy adults to estimate repertoire size and the extent of clonotype sharing between individuals.

About this clone: Its cognate antigen has yet to be identified. No base-level quality is on record; no much larger clone is a single base apart.

The full study reports these points: Only blood was sampled, and tissue TCR repertoires likely differ from those in blood. The genetic and exposure-history diversity represented was limited by the small number of donors. Even with the large sequencing depth, rarefaction of the sorted-subset datasets indicated that sequencing was incomplete. Pairwise subsampling indicated that sequencing depth was expected to affect the degree of clonotype sharing among donors. Clonotypes shared by all four sorted-subset donors showed higher generation probabilities than non-shared clonotypes. When several donors were compared, the shared fraction of clonotypes was around 5% for naive CD4, over 3% for naive CD8, more than 2% for memory CD4, and roughly 0.43% for memory CD8. Larger estimated clonotype richness was generally found for naive subsets than for memory subsets.

According to the germline V gene, CDR1 reads MDHEN and CDR2 reads SYDVKM. V loses 10 bases at its end and J loses 6 bases; junction bases beyond the gene matches: 18. Taken from cysteine to phenylalanine, the CDR3 has 16 residues. Kept here is only the CDR3 DNA, which spans 48 bases and is read in frame from base 1. Using the deep immunoSEQ assay, TCR CDR3 regions were amplified from genomic DNA by multiplex PCR. For each cell subset, the extracted genomic DNA was distributed evenly across all wells of several immunoSEQ 96-well plates, and each plate served as one replicate. For sorted subsets, roughly 200 ng of genomic DNA, equivalent to around 29,000 T cell genomes, went into each replicate PCR. Purified libraries were measured with a Qubit 3.0 fluorometer, size-checked on a Bioanalyzer 2100, and measured again with the KAPA Library Quantification kit. A separate single-read 150-cycle Illumina NextSeq 550 flow cell was used to sequence each immunoSEQ 96-well plate. The paper's processing steps were these. Because only junctional sequences without quality scores were contained in the immunoSEQ output, filtering matching that applied to full-length reads could not be performed. Sequences were annotated with PyIR, a Python wrapper for IgBLAST v1.9, using IMGT germline references to assign V/J genes and CDR3. Reads were filtered out if the reads had weak V/J assignments (E-value above 1e-6), no CDR3, stop codons, out-of-frame junctions, or ambiguous translated residues. A V3J clonotype was defined by an identical inferred V gene, J gene, and CDR3 amino acid sequence. Percentage overlap between repertoires was calculated by dividing the number of shared unique clonotypes by the size of the smaller repertoire. Three approaches were used to assess repertoire richness: RTK rarefaction, the Chao1 estimator, and Recon v2.1 estimates of unobserved clonotypes. Generation probabilities were computed with OLGA for all TCRbeta clonotypes obtained by the gDNA method from four donors. This is the immuneACCESS table as TCRdb keeps it, with only in-frame sequences that have V and J called. A part of the clones is gone; compared with another copy, unresolved V genes explain less than half, and the rest is unexplained. The V and J calls and the clone size are those of that table, but D and trimming were determined from the DNA. This sample is represented by about 1,800,000 clones; approximately 94% of them were singletons. The ten largest make up around 1.2% of the sample.

CD8 naive samples were obtained by positive selection for CCR7 among CD45RO-negative cells, yielding a CD45RA+CCR7+ population from which TemRA cells were excluded. Healthy HIV-negative adults with no recently reported acute infections or vaccinations were included as donors. Only Caucasian adults living in Nashville, Tennessee, USA were represented among the donors. Blood was obtained by leukapheresis, after which PBMCs were separated by Ficoll-Histopaque density gradient centrifugation and cryopreserved in liquid nitrogen vapor phase. Analytical flow cytometry was used to check the purity and quantity of each magnetically sorted T cell population. Each sorted fraction had its genomic DNA isolated and then quantified by UV absorbance on a Nanodrop 2000c.

The sequenced sample was naive CD8+ T cells sorted from blood. Sample cell subset or site, as interpreted from the label and publication: CD45RA+CCR7+. The sequence joins TRBV28 to TRBJ1-5, and TRBD1 matches 7 of the central bases. This clonotype was obtained from a man between 18 and 29 years old in good health. In nucleotides, the sequence is TGTGCCACCAGGGAGCTGATGGAGGGGGCGATTCAGCCCCAGCATTTT. It codes for CATRELMEGAIQPQHF.